This T cell receptor (beta chain) was captured by sequencing in a study of blood T cell repertoires in COVID-19. Study at large: COVID-19 samples from acute and convalescent phases originated in the United States, Italy and Spain. PBMCs, B-cell-depleted T cells, or T cells were the source of the cDNA or gDNA that made up the material.

Cohort placement rested on clinical history that participants reported themselves. In germline, CDR1 is MNHEY, CDR2 SVGEGT. CDR3 length equals 15 residues. V lost 4 bases to trimming and J lost 5 bases, with 17 bases between them. Per the original methods: Counts of nucleated cells, estimated from reference gene primer amplification, were obtained. This table comes from immunoSEQ multiplex PCR, and its TCRdb copy is limited to in-frame clones, with some not included. Clonal size and the V and J genes are those of that table, whereas D and trimming came from the DNA. Of 200,000 to 250,000 clones in the sample, 75% to 90% were seen once.

V usage is TRBV6-2 or TRBV6-3 and J usage is TRBJ1-1; a weak D match, TRBD1 (5 bases). The source material was PBMCs or T cells enriched from blood (not recorded which). This receptor was obtained from a man aged 40-50 years who had recovered from COVID-19. CDR3 in amino acids: CASSSHYSGRTEAFF. CDR3 nucleotides: TGTGCCAGCAGTTCTCATTATTCAGGGAGGACTGAAGCTTTCTTT.